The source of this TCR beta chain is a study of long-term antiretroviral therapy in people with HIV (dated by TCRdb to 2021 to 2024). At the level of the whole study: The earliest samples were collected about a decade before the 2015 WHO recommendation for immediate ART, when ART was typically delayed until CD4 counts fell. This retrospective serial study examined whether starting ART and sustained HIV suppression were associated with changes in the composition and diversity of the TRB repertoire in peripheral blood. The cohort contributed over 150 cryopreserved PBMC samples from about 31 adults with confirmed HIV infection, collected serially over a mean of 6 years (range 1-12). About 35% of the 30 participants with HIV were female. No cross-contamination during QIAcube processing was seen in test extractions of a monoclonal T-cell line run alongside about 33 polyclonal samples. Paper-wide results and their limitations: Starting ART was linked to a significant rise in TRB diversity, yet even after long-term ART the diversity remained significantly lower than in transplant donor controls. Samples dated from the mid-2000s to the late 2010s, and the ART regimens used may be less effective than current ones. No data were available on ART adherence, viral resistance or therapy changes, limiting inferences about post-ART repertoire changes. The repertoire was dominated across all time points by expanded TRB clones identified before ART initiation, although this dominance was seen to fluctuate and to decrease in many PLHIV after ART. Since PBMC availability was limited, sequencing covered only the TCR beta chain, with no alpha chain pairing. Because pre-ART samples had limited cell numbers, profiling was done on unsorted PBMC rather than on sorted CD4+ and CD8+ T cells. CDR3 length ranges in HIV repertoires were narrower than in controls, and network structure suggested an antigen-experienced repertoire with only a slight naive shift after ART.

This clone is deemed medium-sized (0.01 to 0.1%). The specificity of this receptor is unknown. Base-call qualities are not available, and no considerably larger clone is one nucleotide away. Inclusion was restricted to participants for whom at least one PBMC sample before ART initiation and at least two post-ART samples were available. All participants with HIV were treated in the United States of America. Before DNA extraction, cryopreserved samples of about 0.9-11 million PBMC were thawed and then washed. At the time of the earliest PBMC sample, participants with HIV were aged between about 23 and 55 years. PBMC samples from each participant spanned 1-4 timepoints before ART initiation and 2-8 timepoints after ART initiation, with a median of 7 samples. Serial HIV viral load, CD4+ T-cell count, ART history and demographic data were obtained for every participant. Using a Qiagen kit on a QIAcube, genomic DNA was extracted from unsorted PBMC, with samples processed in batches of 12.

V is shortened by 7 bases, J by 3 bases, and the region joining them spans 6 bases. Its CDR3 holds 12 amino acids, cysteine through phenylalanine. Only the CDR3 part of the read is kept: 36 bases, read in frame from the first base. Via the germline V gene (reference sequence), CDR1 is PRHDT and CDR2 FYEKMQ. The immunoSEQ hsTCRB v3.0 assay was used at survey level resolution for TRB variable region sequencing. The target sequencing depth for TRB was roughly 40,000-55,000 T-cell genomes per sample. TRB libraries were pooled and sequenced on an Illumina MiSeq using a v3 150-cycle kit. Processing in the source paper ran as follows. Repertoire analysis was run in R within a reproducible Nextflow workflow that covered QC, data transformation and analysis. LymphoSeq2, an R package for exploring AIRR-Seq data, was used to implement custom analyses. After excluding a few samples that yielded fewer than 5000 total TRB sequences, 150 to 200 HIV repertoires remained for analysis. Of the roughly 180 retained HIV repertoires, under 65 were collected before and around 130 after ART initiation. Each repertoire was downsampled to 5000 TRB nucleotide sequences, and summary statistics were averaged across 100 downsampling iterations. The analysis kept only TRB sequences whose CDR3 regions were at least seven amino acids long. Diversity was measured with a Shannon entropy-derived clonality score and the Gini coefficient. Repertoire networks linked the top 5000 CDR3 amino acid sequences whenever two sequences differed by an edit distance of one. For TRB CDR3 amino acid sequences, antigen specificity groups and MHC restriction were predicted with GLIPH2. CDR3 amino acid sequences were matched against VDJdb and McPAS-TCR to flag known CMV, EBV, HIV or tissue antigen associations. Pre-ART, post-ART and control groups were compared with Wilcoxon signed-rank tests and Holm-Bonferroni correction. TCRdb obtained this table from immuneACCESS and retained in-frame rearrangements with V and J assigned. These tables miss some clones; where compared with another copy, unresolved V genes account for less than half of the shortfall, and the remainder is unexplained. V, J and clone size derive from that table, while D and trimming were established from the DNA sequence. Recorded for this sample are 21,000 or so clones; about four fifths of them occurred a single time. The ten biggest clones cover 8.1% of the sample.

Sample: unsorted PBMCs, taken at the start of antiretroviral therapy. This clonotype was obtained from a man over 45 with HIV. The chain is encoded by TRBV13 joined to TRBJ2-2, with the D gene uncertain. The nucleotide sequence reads TGTGCCAGCACCGACCACACCGGGGAGCTGTTTTTT. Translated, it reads CASTDHTGELFF.